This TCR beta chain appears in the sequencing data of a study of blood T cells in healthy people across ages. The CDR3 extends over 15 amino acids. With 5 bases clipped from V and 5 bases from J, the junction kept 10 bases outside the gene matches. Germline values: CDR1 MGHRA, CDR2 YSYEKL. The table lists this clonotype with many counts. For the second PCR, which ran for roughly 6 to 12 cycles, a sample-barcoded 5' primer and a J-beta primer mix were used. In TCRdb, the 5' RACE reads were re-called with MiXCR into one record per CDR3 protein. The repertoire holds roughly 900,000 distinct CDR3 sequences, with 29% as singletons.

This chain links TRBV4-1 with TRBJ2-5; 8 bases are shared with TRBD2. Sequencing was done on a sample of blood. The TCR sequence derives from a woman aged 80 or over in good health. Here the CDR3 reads CASSTRGGPWETQYF. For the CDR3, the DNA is TGCGCCAGCAGCACACGGGGGGGCCCATGGGAGACCCAGTACTTC.